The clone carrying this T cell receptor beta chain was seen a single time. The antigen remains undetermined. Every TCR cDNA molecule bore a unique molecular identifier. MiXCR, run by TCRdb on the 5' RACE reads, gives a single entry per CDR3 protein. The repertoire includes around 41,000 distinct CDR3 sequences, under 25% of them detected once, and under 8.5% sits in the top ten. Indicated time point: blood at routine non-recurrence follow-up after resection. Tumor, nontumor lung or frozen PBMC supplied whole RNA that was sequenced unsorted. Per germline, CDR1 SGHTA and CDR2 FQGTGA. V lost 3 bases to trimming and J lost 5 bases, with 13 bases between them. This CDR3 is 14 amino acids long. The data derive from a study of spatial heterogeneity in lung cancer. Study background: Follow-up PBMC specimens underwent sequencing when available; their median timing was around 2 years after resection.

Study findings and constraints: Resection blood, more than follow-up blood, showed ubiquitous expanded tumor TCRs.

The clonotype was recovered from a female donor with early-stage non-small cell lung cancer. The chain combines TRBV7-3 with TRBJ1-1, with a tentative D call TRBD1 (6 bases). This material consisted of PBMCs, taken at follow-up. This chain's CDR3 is CASSFQGSSTEAFF. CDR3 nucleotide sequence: TGTGCCAGCAGCTTTCAGGGGAGCAGTACTGAAGCTTTCTTT.